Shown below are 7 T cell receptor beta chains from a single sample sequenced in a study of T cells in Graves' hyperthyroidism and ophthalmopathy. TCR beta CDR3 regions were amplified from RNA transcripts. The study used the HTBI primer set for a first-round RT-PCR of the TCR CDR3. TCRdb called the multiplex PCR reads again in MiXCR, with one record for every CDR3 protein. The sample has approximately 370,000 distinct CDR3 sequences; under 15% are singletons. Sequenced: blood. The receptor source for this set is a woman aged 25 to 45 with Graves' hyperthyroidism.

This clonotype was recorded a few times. The CDR3 spells CASSFRGRAGDTQYF. In DNA, the CDR3 is TGTGCCAGCAGCTTCCGTGGGAGGGCAGGAGATACGCAGTATTTT. This sequence joins TRBV7-2 and TRBJ2-3, with 7 bases that match TRBD2. Germline V gene lookup returns CDR1 SGHTA and CDR2 FQGNSA. CDR3 length: 15 amino acids. With 3 bases clipped from V and 5 bases from J, the junction kept 8 bases outside the gene matches.

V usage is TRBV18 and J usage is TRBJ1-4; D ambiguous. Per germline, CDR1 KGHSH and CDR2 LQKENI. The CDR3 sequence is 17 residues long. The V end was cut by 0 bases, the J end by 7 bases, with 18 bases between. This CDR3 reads CASSPPSQNYRSEKLFF. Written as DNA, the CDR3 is TGTGCCAGCTCACCACCCTCTCAGAACTACCGGAGTGAAAAACTGTTTTTT.

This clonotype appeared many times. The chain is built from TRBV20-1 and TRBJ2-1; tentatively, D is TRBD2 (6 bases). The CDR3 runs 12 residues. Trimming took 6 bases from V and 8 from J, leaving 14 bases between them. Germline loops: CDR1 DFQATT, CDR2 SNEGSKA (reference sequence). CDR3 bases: TGCAGTGCCGGGTCTAGCGCCGATGAGCAGTTCTTC. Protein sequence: CSAGSSADEQFF.

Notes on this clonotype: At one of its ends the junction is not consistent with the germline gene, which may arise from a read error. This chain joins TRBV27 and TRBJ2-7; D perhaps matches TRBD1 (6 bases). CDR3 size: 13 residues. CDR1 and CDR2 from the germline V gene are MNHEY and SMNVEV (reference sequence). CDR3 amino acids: CANSLQGRYEQYF. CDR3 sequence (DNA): TGTGCCAACAGTTTACAGGGCCGCTACGAGCAGTACTTC.

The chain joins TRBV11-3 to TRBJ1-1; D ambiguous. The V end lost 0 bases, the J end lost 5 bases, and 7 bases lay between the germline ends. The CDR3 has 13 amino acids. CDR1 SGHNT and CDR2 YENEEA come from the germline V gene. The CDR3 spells CASSLDPRTEAFF. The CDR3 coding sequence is TGTGCCAGCAGCTTAGATCCGAGGACTGAAGCTTTCTTT.

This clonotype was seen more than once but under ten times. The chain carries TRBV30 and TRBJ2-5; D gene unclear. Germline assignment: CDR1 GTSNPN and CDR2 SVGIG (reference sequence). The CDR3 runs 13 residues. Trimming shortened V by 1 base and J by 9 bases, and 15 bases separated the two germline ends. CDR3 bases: TGTGCCTGGAGTGATGATGGGAAACGGGCCCAGTACTTC. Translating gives CAWSDDGKRAQYF.

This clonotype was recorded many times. This chain's CDR3 is CASSFRGRGGANVLTF. The CDR3 DNA follows: TGTGCCAGCAGTTTTCGGGGGCGGGGTGGGGCCAACGTCCTGACTTTC. The chain is built from TRBV28 and TRBJ2-6; D tentatively fits TRBD1 or TRBD2 (6 bases each). Germline CDR1 and CDR2: MDHEN and SYDVKM. CDR3 length equals 16 residues. Trimming stripped 3 bases from V and 3 bases from J, with 12 bases between. Variable domain in full (rest from reference TRBV28 and TRBJ2-6): DVKVTQSSRYLVKRTGEKVFLECVQDMDHENMFWYRQDPGLGLRLIYFSYDVKMKEKGDIPEGYSVSREKKERFSLILESASTNQTSMYLCASSFRGRGGANVLTFGAGSRLTVL.